This TCR beta chain comes out of a study of cytomegalovirus exposure and HLA in healthy donors. The primer mix had 60 Vbeta and 13 Jbeta primers. TCRdb's table, derived via immunoSEQ multiplex PCR, lists solely in-frame clones and lacks some. The sample shows some 130,000 clones, around 80% of them seen only once. This clone was recorded only once. Its target is unknown. Findings and caveats of the study: In presence/absence analyses, roughly uniform sequencing depth across donors was assumed.

The TCR sequence derives from a man in his forties or fifties in good health and CMV-seropositive. The sequenced sample consisted of PBMCs.

The CDR3 spells CASSRDRGQPQHF. CDR3 bases: TGTGCCAGCAGCCGGGACAGAGGGCAGCCCCAGCATTTT. The chain uses TRBV7-3 and TRBJ1-5; 7 nucleotides align to TRBD1. Germline assignment: CDR1 SGHTA and CDR2 FQGTGA. The CDR3 length is 13 residues. V trimming: 5 bases; J trimming: 7 bases; junction bases outside the gene matches: 5.